One sample yielded the 26 T cell receptor beta chains listed below, sequenced in a study of blood T cell repertoires in COVID-19. This table comes from immunoSEQ multiplex PCR, and its TCRdb copy is limited to in-frame clones, with some not included. The table records 100,000 to 150,000 clones, approximately 84% of them present only once. What was sequenced was peripheral blood. The receptors here all came from an elderly woman with acute or convalescent COVID-19.

The chain recombines TRBV29-1 with TRBJ2-1, with 10 bases that match TRBD2. Per germline, CDR1 SQVTM and CDR2 ANQGSEA. This CDR3 has 13 residues. V lost 6 bases and J lost 9; bases outside the gene matches: 8. The DNA of the CDR3 is TGCAGCGTCAGGGTAGCGGGAGGTAGTGAGCAGTTCTTC. This gives the protein CSVRVAGGSEQFF.

The V and J genes are TRBV29-1 and TRBJ2-4; D possibly corresponds to TRBD1 (5 bases). The CDR3 length is 12 residues. Trimming removed 5 bases at V and 8 bases at J, with 13 bases between. CDR1 and CDR2 from the germline V gene are SQVTM and ANQGSEA. The DNA for the CDR3 is TGCAGCGTTCAGGGTCCGGGTGACATTCAGTACTTC. Encoded protein: CSVQGPGDIQYF.

This clone came up a few times. The chain carries TRBV10-1 and TRBJ2-5; maybe TRBD1 (5 bases). Trimming left V 1 base short and J 5 bases short, with 11 bases between. CDR1 and CDR2 from the germline V gene are WNHNN and SYGVQD (reference sequence). The CDR3 consists of 14 residues. The CDR3 DNA reads as TGCGCCAGCAGTGAGTGGCAGGGATCGGAGACCCAGTACTTC. It is translated as CASSEWQGSETQYF.

The chain combines TRBV7-9 with TRBJ2-2, with D tentatively TRBD2 (6 bases). The CDR3 contains 14 residues. Germline V gene lookup returns CDR1 SEHNR and CDR2 FQNEAQ (reference sequence). V was pared by 0 bases and J by 6 bases, with 8 bases between. The CDR3 sequence is CASSLAGDSGELFF. The DNA of the CDR3 is TGTGCCAGCAGCTTAGCAGGGGACTCCGGGGAGCTGTTTTTT. The full variable domain, in which reference TRBV7-9 and TRBJ2-2 provide the parts outside the CDR3, is DTGVSQNPRHKITKRGQNVTFRCDPISEHNRLYWYRQTLGQGPEFLTYFQNEAQLEKSRLLSDRFSAERPKGSFSTLEIQRTEQGDSAMYLCASSLAGDSGELFFGEGSRLTVL.

V is TRBV18 and J is TRBJ2-1, with D perhaps TRBD1 (7 bases). The germline V gene encodes CDR1 KGHSH and CDR2 LQKENI. V was pared by 3 bases and J by 7 bases, with 13 bases between. This CDR3 region has 14 residues. CDR3 in amino acids: CASSPDRAGNEQFF. CDR3 sequence (DNA): TGTGCCAGCTCACCCGACAGGGCGGGGAATGAGCAGTTCTTC.

The chain couples TRBV19 to TRBJ2-5; 7 bases are a match to TRBD1. The V gene end was trimmed by 5 bases and the J gene end by 1 base; junction bases not matched to a gene: 7. This CDR3 is 15 amino acids long. The germline V gene encodes CDR1 LNHDA and CDR2 SQIVND (reference sequence). The CDR3 bases are TGTGCCAGTAGTCTGGGACAGCAGCCCCAAGAGACCCAGTACTTC. Translating gives CASSLGQQPQETQYF.

V gene TRBV7-2 combines with J gene TRBJ1-6; D uncertain. This CDR3 is built from 15 residues. The V and J ends lost 5 bases and 0 bases respectively, with 8 bases between them. Germline values: CDR1 SGHTA, CDR2 FQGNSA. CDR3 in amino acids: CASSAGSSYNSPLHF. DNA of the CDR3: TGTGCCAGCAGCGCTGGGAGCTCCTATAATTCACCCCTCCACTTT. The full variable domain, its missing parts supplied by reference TRBV7-2 and TRBJ1-6, is GAGVSQSPSNKVTEKGKDVELRCDPISGHTALYWYRQSLGQGLEFLIYFQGNSAPDKSGLPSDRFSAERTGGSVSTLTIQRTQQEDSAVYLCASSAGSSYNSPLHFGNGTRLTVT.

The V and J genes are TRBV7-9 and TRBJ1-1; no reliable D call. CDR1 and CDR2 (germline): SEHNR, FQNEAQ (reference sequence). The ends were cut back, 2 bases at V and 1 base at J, with 8 bases in the middle. The CDR3 runs to 14 residues. The CDR3 loop reads CASSLRQPNTEAFF. CDR3 in DNA: TGTGCCAGCAGCTTAAGACAACCGAACACTGAAGCTTTCTTT.

The chain links TRBV6-2 or TRBV6-3 to TRBJ1-1, with D uncertain. The germline V and J ends were trimmed by 0 bases and 2 bases, with 7 bases remaining between them. The CDR3 loop spans 14 amino acids. Germline V gene sequence: CDR1 MNHEY, CDR2 SVGEGT. The CDR3 protein is CASSYSKTNTEAFF. CDR3 DNA sequence: TGTGCCAGCAGTTACTCGAAGACTAACACTGAAGCTTTCTTT.

The chain is built from TRBV5-6 and TRBJ1-3, with TRBD1 identical over 10 bases. Germline CDR1 and CDR2: SGHDT and YYEEEE. Trimming took 4 bases from V and 3 from J; bases not matched to a gene: 13. The CDR3 totals 18 residues. In DNA, the CDR3 is TGTGCCAGCAGCCCCTCCCGAGCGACAGGGGGCGATGGAAACACCATATATTTT. This sequence encodes CASSPSRATGGDGNTIYF.

The J gene is TRBJ1-1, the V gene TRBV27, with 8 bases identical to TRBD1. The trim removed 6 bases at V and 4 bases at J, leaving 7 bases unmatched. This CDR3 contains 14 residues. Per the germline V gene, CDR1 is MNHEY and CDR2 is SMNVEV (reference sequence). Here the CDR3 reads CASRTGAQGTEAFF. The DNA of the CDR3 is TGTGCCAGCAGGACAGGGGCTCAGGGCACTGAAGCTTTCTTT.

The CDR3 sequence: CASSQGQGSLQETQYF. CDR3 sequence (DNA): TGTGCCAGCTCCCAGGGACAGGGGAGTTTACAAGAGACCCAGTACTTC. The chain is built from TRBV18 and TRBJ2-5, with 10 bases identical to TRBD1. The J segment lost 2 bases and the V segment lost 6 bases, leaving 9 bases of the junction unmatched. The CDR3 has 16 residues. Germline-derived CDR1 and CDR2 are KGHSH and LQKENI.

This chain joins TRBV7-9 and TRBJ1-3; D is possibly TRBD1 (5 bases). There are 15 residues in the CDR3. V was trimmed by 1 base and J by 3 bases, leaving 10 bases between them. Germline lookup yields CDR1 SEHNR and CDR2 FQNEAQ (reference sequence). The DNA of the CDR3 is TGTGCCAGCAGCTTAGTGGCAGGGATTGGAAACACCATATATTTT. Translating it yields CASSLVAGIGNTIYF. Variable domain in full (rest from reference TRBV7-9 and TRBJ1-3): DTGVSQNPRHKITKRGQNVTFRCDPISEHNRLYWYRQTLGQGPEFLTYFQNEAQLEKSRLLSDRFSAERPKGSFSTLEIQRTEQGDSAMYLCASSLVAGIGNTIYFGEGSWLTVV.

This sequence joins TRBV19 and TRBJ1-1; 10 nucleotides agree with TRBD1. This CDR3 is 13 amino acids long. The V gene's germline CDR1 is LNHDA and CDR2 SQIVND (reference sequence). Losses at the gene ends were 1 base for V and 7 bases for J; bases not matched to a gene: 0. The chain's CDR3 is CASSIGTGGEAFF. Here the CDR3 DNA reads TGTGCCAGTAGTATAGGGACAGGGGGTGAAGCTTTCTTT.

The V gene is TRBV7-9, the J gene TRBJ2-3, with a weak D call TRBD2 (5 bases). The CDR3 consists of 13 residues. With 7 bases removed from V and 4 bases from J, the gap between germline ends came to 12 bases. Germline V CDR1 and CDR2: SEHNR, FQNEAQ (reference sequence). CDR3 nucleotides: TGTGCCAGCACCCCCTGGGGAGCAGATACGCAGTATTTT. Translation gives CASTPWGADTQYF.

The J gene is TRBJ1-1, the V gene TRBV6-5; D may be TRBD1 (6 bases). V was cut by 6 bases and J by 6 bases, with 14 bases left in between. Per the germline V gene, CDR1 is MNHEY and CDR2 is SVGAGI. The CDR3 runs 13 residues. CDR3 coding DNA: TGTGCCAGCAGGTCCCCAGGGGACGCTGAAGCTTTCTTT. Amino acids: CASRSPGDAEAFF.

The chain joins TRBV4-3 to TRBJ2-3; D perhaps matches TRBD2 (6 bases). In germline, CDR1 is LGHNA, CDR2 YSLEER. This CDR3 contains 14 residues. Trimming stripped 4 bases from V and 5 bases from J, with 13 bases between. The chain's CDR3 is CASSPGGPGDTQYF. CDR3 in DNA: TGCGCCAGCAGCCCCGGGGGACCAGGAGATACGCAGTATTTT.

This sequence joins TRBV21-1 and TRBJ2-7; TRBD1, the table's D call, lacks a check against the DNA. TRBV21-1 is an annotated pseudogene. The CDR3 contains 12 residues. The CDR3 reads CASIRITHEQYF. In nucleotides, the CDR3 is TGTGCCAGCATCAGGATTACCCACGAGCAGTACTTC.

The genes are TRBV4-1 and TRBJ2-3; TRBD2 aligns across 8 bases. The CDR3 runs to 16 residues. The V gene end was trimmed by 1 base and the J gene end by 2 bases; junction bases not matched to a gene: 5. Germline CDR1 reads MGHRA; CDR2 reads YSYEKL. DNA of the CDR3: TGCGCCAGCAGCCAAGTCGGTAGCGGGATCACAGATACGCAGTATTTT. It specifies CASSQVGSGITDTQYF.

The chain combines TRBV5-1 with TRBJ2-2; D uncertain. V lost 0 bases, J lost 7 bases, and 7 bases lay in between. This CDR3 has 13 amino acids. Germline V CDR1 and CDR2: SGHRS, YFSETQ. The chain's CDR3 is CASSLDTNGELFF. Written as DNA, the CDR3 is TGCGCCAGCAGCTTGGACACGAACGGGGAGCTGTTTTTT.

The chain has TRBV7-2 and TRBJ2-3, with D possibly being TRBD2 (6 bases). The germline V gene encodes CDR1 SGHTA and CDR2 FQGNSA. Trimming removed 2 bases from V and 5 bases from J, with 20 bases in between. The CDR3 extends over 17 amino acids. The CDR3 coding sequence is TGTGCCAGCAGCTTAAATTTGCTCGGGAGTTCGCGAGATACGCAGTATTTT. Encoded protein: CASSLNLLGSSRDTQYF.

V is TRBV5-1 and J is TRBJ1-6; 7 positions agree with TRBD1. Trimming cost V 0 bases and J 0 bases; bases outside gene matches: 3. The CDR3 loop spans 17 amino acids. The germline CDR1 and CDR2 sequences are SGHRS and YFSETQ. CDR3 coding DNA: TGCGCCAGCAGCTTGGGGGGACAGAGCTCCTATAATTCACCCCTCCACTTT. It encodes CASSLGGQSSYNSPLHF.

This clone has a single count. This chain connects TRBV7-2 to TRBJ2-1; TRBD2 matches at 8 bases. Trimming at V came to 3 bases and at J to 6 bases, leaving 7 bases not matched to a gene. Looked up from germline, CDR1 is SGHTA and CDR2 is FQGNSA. This CDR3 region has 15 residues. Here the CDR3 DNA reads TGTGCCAGCAGCTTCCGCTACGCGGGGGGCAATGAGCAGTTCTTC. Translating it yields CASSFRYAGGNEQFF.

V is TRBV7-8 and J is TRBJ1-5, with a possible D match to TRBD1 (5 bases). The CDR3 has 17 amino acids. The germline V gene has CDR1 SGHVS and CDR2 FQNEAQ. V lost 7 bases to trimming and J lost 0 bases, with 19 bases between them. The CDR3 DNA reads TGTGCCAGCACCGACTGGGGGGGGGTTAATAGCAATCAGCCCCAGCATTTT. Protein product: CASTDWGGVNSNQPQHF.

The chain joins TRBV6-5 to TRBJ2-7; 7 nucleotides line up with TRBD1. CDR3 size: 14 residues. Germline CDR1 is MNHEY and CDR2 is SVGAGI. The V gene end was trimmed by 4 bases and the J gene end by 4 bases; junction bases not matched to a gene: 7. CDR3 amino acids: CASSSIQGWYEQYF. The DNA for the CDR3 is TGTGCCAGCAGTTCGATACAGGGGTGGTACGAGCAGTACTTC.

The chain couples TRBV27 to TRBJ1-1; 8 positions agree with TRBD1. Trimming cost V 0 bases and J 4 bases; bases outside gene matches: 4. The CDR3 is 15 amino acids. Germline-derived CDR1 and CDR2 are MNHEY and SMNVEV (reference sequence). CDR3 DNA: TGTGCCAGCAGTTTATCGAGGACAGGGCGCACTGAAGCTTTCTTT. Residues: CASSLSRTGRTEAFF.